The source of this TCR beta chain is a study of blood T cells in healthy people across ages. CDR3 size: 13 residues. CDR1 is SGHNT, CDR2 YENEEA, per germline. This clonotype was seen more than once but under ten times. Through a sample-barcoded 5' primer and a J-beta primer mix, a second PCR was run for roughly 6 to 12 cycles. TCRdb re-called the 5' RACE reads through MiXCR, storing one row per CDR3 protein. The top ten hold approximately 30% of the sample, which has about 280,000 distinct CDR3 sequences, roughly 26% seen once. The chain uses TRBV11-3 and TRBJ2-7; D remains ambiguous. Gene TRBJ2-1 matches the end of the DNA better, so the J call may be wrong. Material for sequencing was blood. The receptor's source is a woman between 65 and 79 years old in good health. Here the CDR3 reads CASSLLAETEQFF. In DNA, the CDR3 is TGTGCCAGCAGCCTTCTGGCCGAGACTGAGCAGTTCTTC.